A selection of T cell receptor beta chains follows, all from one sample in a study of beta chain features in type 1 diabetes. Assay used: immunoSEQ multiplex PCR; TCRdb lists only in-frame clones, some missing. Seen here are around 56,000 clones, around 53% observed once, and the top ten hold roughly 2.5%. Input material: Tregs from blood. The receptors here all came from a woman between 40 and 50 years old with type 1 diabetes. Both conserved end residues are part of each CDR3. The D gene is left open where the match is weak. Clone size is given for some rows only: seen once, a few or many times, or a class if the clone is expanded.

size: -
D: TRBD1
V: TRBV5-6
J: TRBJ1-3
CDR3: CASSRDRPNTIYF
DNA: TGTGCCAGCAGCCGGGACAGGCCAAACACCATATATTTT

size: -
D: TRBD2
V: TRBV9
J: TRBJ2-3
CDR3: CASSVLAGTPTDTQYF
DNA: TGTGCCAGCAGCGTGCTAGCGGGAACTCCCACAGATACGCAGTATTTT

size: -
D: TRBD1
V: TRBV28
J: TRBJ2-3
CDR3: CASSSRTGVQDTQYF
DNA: TGTGCCAGCAGTTCCCGAACAGGGGTGCAAGATACGCAGTATTTT

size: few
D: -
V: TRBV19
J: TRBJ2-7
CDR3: CASSPTGRGPYEQYF
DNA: TGTGCCAGTAGTCCGACAGGTCGAGGCCCCTACGAGCAGTACTTC

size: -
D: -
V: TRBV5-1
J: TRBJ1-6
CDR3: CASSFTQGMERSPLHF
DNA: TGCGCCAGCAGCTTTACGCAGGGTATGGAAAGATCACCCCTCCACTTT

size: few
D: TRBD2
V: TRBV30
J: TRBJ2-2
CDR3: CAWSPPGLAGPNTGELFF
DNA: TGTGCCTGGAGCCCTCCGGGACTAGCGGGCCCCAACACCGGGGAGCTGTTTTTT

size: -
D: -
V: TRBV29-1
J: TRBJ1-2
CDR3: CSVSSSYGYTF
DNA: TGCAGCGTGTCTAGTAGCTATGGCTACACCTTC

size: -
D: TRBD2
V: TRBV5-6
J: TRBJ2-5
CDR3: CASSRTSGSNQETQYF
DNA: TGTGCCAGCAGCCGGACTAGCGGGAGCAACCAAGAGACCCAGTACTTC

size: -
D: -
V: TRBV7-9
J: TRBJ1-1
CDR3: CASSSTLGGSEAFF
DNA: TGTGCCAGCAGCTCCACCTTGGGGGGATCTGAAGCTTTCTTT

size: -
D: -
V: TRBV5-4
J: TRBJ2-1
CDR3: CASSLGLVGSRRFF
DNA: TGTGCCAGCAGCTTGGGACTAGTTGGTTCCCGGCGGTTCTTC

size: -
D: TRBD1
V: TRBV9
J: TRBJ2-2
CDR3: CASSGRRDRNTGELFF
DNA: TGTGCCAGCAGCGGGCGCCGGGACAGGAACACCGGGGAGCTGTTTTTT

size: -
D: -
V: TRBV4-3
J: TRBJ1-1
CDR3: CASSPRWETRTEAFF
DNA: TGCGCCAGCAGCCCACGATGGGAGACGAGAACTGAAGCTTTCTTT

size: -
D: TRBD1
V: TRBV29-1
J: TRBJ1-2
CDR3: CSADRGGYTF
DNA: TGCAGCGCAGACAGGGGTGGCTACACCTTC

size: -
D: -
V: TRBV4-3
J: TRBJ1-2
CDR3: CASSQDLASYGYTF
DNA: TGCGCCAGCAGCCAAGATCTAGCTTCCTATGGCTACACCTTC

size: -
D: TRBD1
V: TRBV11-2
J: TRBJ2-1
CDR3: CASSQRQGVGNEQFF
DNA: TGTGCCAGCAGCCAAAGACAGGGCGTAGGGAATGAGCAGTTCTTC

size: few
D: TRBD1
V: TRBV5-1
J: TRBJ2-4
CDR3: CASSFDRGNIQYF
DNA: TGCGCCAGCAGCTTCGACAGGGGAAACATTCAGTACTTC

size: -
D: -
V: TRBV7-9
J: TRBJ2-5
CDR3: CASSLGQGGVTQYF
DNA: TGTGCCAGCAGCTTAGGGCAGGGTGGTGTGACCCAGTACTTC

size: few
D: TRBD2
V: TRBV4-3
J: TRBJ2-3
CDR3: CASSQAVAGSTDTQYF
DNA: TGCGCCAGCAGCCAAGCGGTAGCGGGGAGCACAGATACGCAGTATTTT

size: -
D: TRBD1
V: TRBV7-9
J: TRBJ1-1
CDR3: CASRPGTGGDTEAFF
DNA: TGTGCCAGCAGGCCTGGGACAGGAGGAGACACTGAAGCTTTCTTT

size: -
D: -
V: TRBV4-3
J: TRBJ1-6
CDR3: CASSQARGGILNSPLHF
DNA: TGCGCCAGCAGCCAAGCCAGGGGTGGGATTCTTAATTCACCCCTCCACTTT

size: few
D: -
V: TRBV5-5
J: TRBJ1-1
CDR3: CASSPRGGENTEAFF
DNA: TGTGCCAGCAGCCCGAGGGGGGGAGAGAACACTGAAGCTTTCTTT

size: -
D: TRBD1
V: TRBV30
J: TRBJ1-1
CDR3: CAWNVPYRGTEAFF
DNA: TGTGCCTGGAACGTCCCGTACAGGGGAACTGAAGCTTTCTTT

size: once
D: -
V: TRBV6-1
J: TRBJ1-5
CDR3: CASSELGVSYSNQPQHF
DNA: TGTGCCAGCAGTGAACTAGGGGTTTCCTATAGCAATCAGCCCCAGCATTTT